This T cell receptor (beta chain) is from a study of T cells expressing NK-cell markers (dated by TCRdb to about 2020). As for the study more broadly: Three sorted T-cell subsets (CD3+CD56+NKG2C+, CD3+CD56+NKG2C- and CD3+CD56-NKG2C+) from seven to nine donors had their TCR beta-chain repertoires profiled. Sequencing of the libraries produced 2 x 150 bp reads on Illumina HiSeq 2000/2500, MiSeq or NextSeq. Seven of the eight sequenced donors were HCMV-seropositive and one was HCMV-seronegative. The eight sequenced donors were randomly selected healthy volunteers, three men and five women. Broad study findings and their caveats: Whether the expanded NKG2C-expressing T cell clones were specific for HCMV antigens remained unclear. Those dominant clonotypes were again the most abundant among CD3+CD56-NKG2C+ cells in four donors, at about 25-60.1%. In over 5 donors, the dominant CD3+CD56+NKG2C+ clonotypes were among the top 10 CD8+ clonotypes and accounted for about 1.0-7.0% of CD8+ T cells.

Data came from an Illumina HiSeq 2000. The TCR beta cDNA libraries were made using 5'RACE template switching, a step that added both a universal primer site and unique molecular identifiers. cDNA synthesis was primed from the TCR beta constant segment, followed by two successive PCR amplification steps. The authors processed their data as follows. MIGEC was used to demultiplex reads and group the reads by UMI, and MiTCR was used to assemble and quantify clonotypes. To exclude erroneous sequences, any TCR cDNA sequence not supported by at least two reads was discarded. The tcR package was used for downstream repertoire analysis, with clonotypes matched between fractions based on CDR3 nucleotide sequence plus V segment. VDJmatch was used to annotate antigen specificity against VDJdb, with one amino acid substitution allowed in CDR3. Reads reprocessed by TCRdb are summarized as one entry per CDR3 protein sequence, and DNA is absent. The V and J calls were not made by the authors but by TCRdb's processing. The sample's table lists a count of approximately 110,000 distinct CDR3 sequences. The top ten hold less than 20% of the sample.

Measured from the cysteine to the phenylalanine, the CDR3 is 14 residues long. There is no recorded DNA. For CDR1 and CDR2, the germline V gene lists SQVTM and ANQGSEA. To determine HCMV serostatus, a commercial ELISA kit was used to detect HCMV-specific IgG in serum. Ficoll density gradient centrifugation was used to isolate peripheral blood mononuclear cells from blood. With respect to this clonotype: Its antigen has not been determined.

This sequence was found in a woman between 18 and 70 years old in good health. This chain is built from TRBV29-1 and TRBJ2-7; TCRdb's assignment of TRBD2 cannot be checked, as there is no DNA. The specimen sequenced was blood T cells: a sorted CD56 or NKG2C T cell subset, CD4+ or CD8+ T cells, or bulk PBMC T cells (not recorded which). The CDR3 protein: CSVSGLAKSYEQYF.